The text below deals with one T cell receptor beta chain. Its antigen is still unknown. Both 60 Vbeta primers and 13 Jbeta primers went into the PCR. Some clones are missing from TCRdb's copy, which holds only in-frame ones; the method was immunoSEQ multiplex PCR. The repertoire consists of 100,000 to 150,000 clones, with around 76% occurring once and the leading ten covering roughly 7.2%. Among the donors, all were healthy bone marrow donors. The data originate from a study of cytomegalovirus exposure and HLA in healthy donors. General study findings and limits: Later examination showed HLA-associated TCR beta chains had greater clonal expansion than equally common others. According to a later analysis, most TCR beta chains associated with CMV appeared HLA-restricted.

Unmatched junction bases numbered 14, after V lost 6 bases and J lost 9 bases. CDR1 is MNHEY and CDR2 is SMNVEV in the germline V gene (reference sequence). The CDR3 runs to 16 residues. The source material was PBMCs. V is TRBV27 and J is TRBJ1-5; 10 bases map to TRBD1. This clonotype was sampled from a male donor in good health and CMV-seronegative. Written as DNA, the CDR3 is TGTGCCAGCAGAGGGCCGACAGGGGGCGGCTGGGGGCCCCAGCATTTT. It translates to CASRGPTGGGWGPQHF.